These 19 T cell receptor beta chains were sequenced from one sample in a study of cytomegalovirus exposure and HLA in healthy donors. 13 Jbeta primers and 60 Vbeta primers were used for the PCR. Assay used: immunoSEQ multiplex PCR; TCRdb lists only in-frame clones, some missing. The data show roughly 100,000 clones, about 83% seen once. The sequenced sample was PBMCs. The receptors were sampled from a man younger than 35 in good health and CMV-seronegative.

V gene TRBV4-1 combines with J gene TRBJ2-3; unclear D gene. Looked up from germline, CDR1 is MGHRA and CDR2 is YSYEKL. The germline V and J ends were trimmed by 5 bases and 1 base, with 13 bases remaining between them. This CDR3 is built from 15 residues. As DNA, the CDR3 is TGCGCCAGCAGCTATCAGCTTGAGGGCACAGATACGCAGTATTTT. Residues: CASSYQLEGTDTQYF.

This chain links TRBV6-1 with TRBJ1-5; D not certain. The CDR3 runs 14 residues. Germline values: CDR1 MNHNS, CDR2 SASEGT. Trimming shortened V by 7 bases and J by 7 bases, and 17 bases separated the two germline ends. CDR3 sequence: CASTEERVGQPQHF. The CDR3 bases are TGTGCCAGCACCGAAGAGAGGGTGGGCCAGCCCCAGCATTTT.

The CDR3 DNA reads TGTGCCAGCAGTTTCTCTCTCGGGGACAACTCCTACGAGCAGTACTTC. Protein: CASSFSLGDNSYEQYF. The chain couples TRBV27 to TRBJ2-7; D perhaps matches TRBD1 (6 bases). Germline values: CDR1 MNHEY, CDR2 SMNVEV (reference sequence). The CDR3 covers 16 residues. Trimming stripped 3 bases from V and 0 bases from J, with 15 bases between.

The chain is built from TRBV7-9 and TRBJ1-4; tentative D call: TRBD1 (6 bases). The germline gives CDR1 SEHNR, CDR2 FQNEAQ (reference sequence). The germline V and J ends were trimmed by 5 bases and 8 bases, with 15 bases remaining between them. The CDR3 loop spans 14 amino acids. CDR3 loop: CASSLDRINEKLFF. The DNA for the CDR3 is TGTGCCAGCAGCCTTGACAGGATTAACGAAAAACTGTTTTTT.

CDR3 protein: CASSLAWTSGRGKSYEQYF. The CDR3 nucleotides are TGTGCCAGCAGCTTAGCTTGGACTAGCGGGAGGGGCAAATCCTACGAGCAGTACTTC. The chain uses TRBV11-2 and TRBJ2-7; 15 bases fit TRBD2. The germline V gene has CDR1 SGHAT and CDR2 FQNNGV. The CDR3 has 19 amino acids. V lost 1 base, J lost 1 base, and 8 bases stayed unmatched.

The sample holds one count of this clone. This chain joins TRBV9 and TRBJ2-6; 8 nucleotides agree with TRBD2. The CDR3 sequence is 19 residues long. The V and J ends lost 4 bases and 0 bases, in that order; junction bases with no gene match: 12. CDR1 and CDR2 from the germline V gene are SGDLS and YYNGEE. The chain's CDR3 is CASSPDGTRFSSGANVLTF. The CDR3 coding sequence is TGTGCCAGCAGCCCTGACGGGACTAGGTTTAGCTCTGGGGCCAACGTCCTGACTTTC.

The rearrangement uses TRBV4-1 and TRBJ1-2; D perhaps matches TRBD1 (5 bases). This CDR3 is built from 15 residues. Germline loops: CDR1 MGHRA, CDR2 YSYEKL. Trimming shortened V by 2 bases and J by 3 bases, and 13 bases separated the two germline ends. CDR3 sequence reads: CASSQIQVWDYGYTF. In nucleotides, the CDR3 is TGCGCCAGCAGCCAAATACAGGTTTGGGACTATGGCTACACCTTC.

The chain has TRBV6-1 and TRBJ1-5; 9 bases map to TRBD1. V dropped 3 bases and J dropped 7; count of bases not matched to a gene: 10. CDR1 and CDR2 from the germline V gene are MNHNS and SASEGT. This CDR3 region has 16 residues. CDR3 in amino acids: CASSDPPLTGGQPQHF. CDR3 nucleotide sequence: TGTGCCAGCAGTGACCCACCACTGACAGGGGGGCAGCCCCAGCATTTT.

Comments on this clone: A read error may produce the germline difference seen at one junction end. This chain links TRBV7-9 with TRBJ2-5; 8 bases agree with TRBD1. TRBJ2-7 matches the DNA end more closely, so the J call is doubtful. From germline, CDR1 is SEHNR and CDR2 FQNEAQ (reference sequence). This CDR3 contains 14 residues. The CDR3 here is CSSVVQDRVYEQYF. As DNA, the CDR3 is TGTTCCAGCGTGGTCCAGGACAGGGTTTACGAGCAGTACTTC.

The chain's CDR3 is CASSQVGTGVKNEQYF. The CDR3 DNA is TGCGCCAGCAGCCAGGTGGGGACAGGGGTGAAGAACGAGCAGTACTTC. The chain combines TRBV4-1 with TRBJ2-7, with TRBD1 matching 10 bases. Trimming removed 3 bases from V and 5 bases from J; junction bases left unmatched: 10. Germline-derived CDR1 and CDR2 are MGHRA and YSYEKL. This CDR3 has 16 amino acids.

The chain joins TRBV27 to TRBJ2-1; no clear D. CDR3 length equals 12 residues. Looked up from germline, CDR1 is MNHEY and CDR2 is SMNVEV (reference sequence). The V end was cut by 8 bases, the J end by 10 bases, with 15 bases between. The CDR3 is CASGDPRVEQFF. CDR3 coding DNA: TGTGCCAGCGGAGATCCCCGGGTAGAGCAGTTCTTC.

CDR3 bases: TGTGCCAGCAGAACCCTGGGACAGGTCTATGGCTACACCTTC. Translated: CASRTLGQVYGYTF. The genes are TRBV2 and TRBJ1-2; 8 positions agree with TRBD1. The CDR3 covers 14 residues. Trimming removed 6 bases from V and 4 bases from J; junction bases left unmatched: 7. Germline loops: CDR1 SNHLY, CDR2 FYNNEI.

This clone appeared once. The chain has TRBV11-3 and TRBJ1-1; weak D call: TRBD1 (6 bases). Trimming took 2 bases from V and 4 from J, leaving 17 bases between them. Per the germline V gene, CDR1 is SGHNT and CDR2 is YENEEA. The CDR3 loop spans 16 amino acids. The chain's CDR3 is CASSLRDTSLGTEAFF. The DNA for the CDR3 is TGTGCCAGCAGCTTACGGGACACCTCACTCGGCACTGAAGCTTTCTTT.

The rearrangement joins TRBV4-1 to TRBJ2-7, with a possible D match to TRBD2 (6 bases). Germline CDR1 MGHRA, CDR2 YSYEKL. The CDR3 totals 16 residues. Trimming removed 0 bases at V and 1 base at J, with 13 bases between. CDR3 coding DNA: TGCGCCAGCAGCCAAGAGGGAGCGGGCGCGTCCTACGAGCAGTACTTC. The encoded protein is CASSQEGAGASYEQYF.

This chain links TRBV5-5 with TRBJ1-1; 8 bases are shared with TRBD1. CDR3 length: 13 amino acids. Germline lookup yields CDR1 SGHKS and CDR2 YYEKEE (reference sequence). J was trimmed by 6 bases and V by 5 bases; bases with no gene match: 6. For the CDR3, the DNA is TGTGCCAGCAGTTCACAGGGGGATTCTGAAGCTTTCTTT. Protein: CASSSQGDSEAFF.

V gene TRBV18 combines with J gene TRBJ2-2, with D perhaps matching TRBD1 (6 bases). The CDR3 runs to 15 residues. Trimming pared 2 bases from V and 1 base from J, leaving 8 bases between. Germline CDR1 KGHSH, CDR2 LQKENI. The chain's CDR3 is CASSPSDRNTGELFF. DNA of the CDR3: TGTGCCAGCTCACCATCGGACAGGAACACCGGGGAGCTGTTTTTT.

As DNA, the CDR3 is TGTGCCAGTAGATCGGTTGGGACAGGGGGCTCAAATACGCAGTATTTT. The encoded protein is CASRSVGTGGSNTQYF. V gene TRBV19 combines with J gene TRBJ2-3; 12 bases match TRBD1. V was clipped by 6 bases and J by 7 bases; unmatched bases: 11. The CDR3 is 16 amino acids. Germline lookup yields CDR1 LNHDA and CDR2 SQIVND (reference sequence).

The chain links TRBV15 to TRBJ2-7, with a tentative D call TRBD1 (6 bases). Trimming pared 1 base from V and 3 bases from J, leaving 19 bases between. CDR1 is LNHNV, CDR2 YYDKDF, per germline (reference sequence). The CDR3 sequence is 17 residues long. The CDR3 region has the DNA TGTGCCACCAGCAGAGGGCCGACCGGGACAAGGGACTACGAGCAGTACTTC. Amino acids: CATSRGPTGTRDYEQYF.

This chain connects TRBV12-5 to TRBJ1-1, with D uncertain. The CDR3 loop spans 15 amino acids. V gave up 2 bases and J gave up 1 base, with 11 bases separating them. Germline CDR1 reads LGHNT; CDR2 reads FRNRAP. CDR3 DNA sequence: TGTGCTAGTGGTTTGATCCCCCCCGGGAACACTGAAGCTTTCTTT. Residues: CASGLIPPGNTEAFF.